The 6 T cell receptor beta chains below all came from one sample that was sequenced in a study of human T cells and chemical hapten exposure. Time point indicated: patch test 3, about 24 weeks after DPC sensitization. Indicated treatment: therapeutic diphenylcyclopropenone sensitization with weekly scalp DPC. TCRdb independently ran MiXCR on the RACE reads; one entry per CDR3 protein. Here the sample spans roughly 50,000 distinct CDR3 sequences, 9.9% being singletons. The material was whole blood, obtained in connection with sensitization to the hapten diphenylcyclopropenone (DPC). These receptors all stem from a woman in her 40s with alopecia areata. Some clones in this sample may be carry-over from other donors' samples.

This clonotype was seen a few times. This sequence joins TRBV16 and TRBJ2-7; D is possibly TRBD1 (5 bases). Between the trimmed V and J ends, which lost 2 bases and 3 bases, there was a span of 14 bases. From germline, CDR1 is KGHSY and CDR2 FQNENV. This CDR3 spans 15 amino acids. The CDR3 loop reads CASSQAGKIDYEQYF. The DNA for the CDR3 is TGTGCCAGCAGCCAAGCAGGGAAAATCGACTACGAGCAGTACTTC.

The CDR3 DNA sequence: TGCAGTGCTAGAGGACAGGGCATGTCCGGGGAGCTGTTTTTT. Encoded protein: CSARGQGMSGELFF. This chain connects TRBV20-1 to TRBJ2-2; 7 nucleotides agree with TRBD1. The CDR3 is made up of 14 amino acids. V lost 1 base, J lost 6 bases, and 5 bases stayed unmatched. CDR1 and CDR2 (germline): DFQATT, SNEGSKA (reference sequence).

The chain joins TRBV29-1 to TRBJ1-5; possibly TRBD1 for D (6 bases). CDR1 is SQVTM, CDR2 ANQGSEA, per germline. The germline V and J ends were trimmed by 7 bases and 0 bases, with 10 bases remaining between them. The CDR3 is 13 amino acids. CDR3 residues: CSAAGDSNQPQHF. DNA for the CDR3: TGCAGCGCCGCAGGGGATAGCAATCAGCCCCAGCATTTT.

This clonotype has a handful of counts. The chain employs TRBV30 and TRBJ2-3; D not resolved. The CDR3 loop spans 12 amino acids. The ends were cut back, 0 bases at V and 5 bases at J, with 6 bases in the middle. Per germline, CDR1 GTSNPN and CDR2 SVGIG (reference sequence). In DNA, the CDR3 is TGTGCCTGGAGTGTTTCTGTAGATACGCAGTATTTT. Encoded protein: CAWSVSVDTQYF. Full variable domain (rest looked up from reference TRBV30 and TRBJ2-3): SQTIHQWPATLVQPVGSPLSLECTVEGTSNPNLYWYRQAAGRGLQLLFYSVGIGQISSEVPQNLSASRPQDRQFILSSKKLLLSDSGFYLCAWSVSVDTQYFGPGTRLTVL.

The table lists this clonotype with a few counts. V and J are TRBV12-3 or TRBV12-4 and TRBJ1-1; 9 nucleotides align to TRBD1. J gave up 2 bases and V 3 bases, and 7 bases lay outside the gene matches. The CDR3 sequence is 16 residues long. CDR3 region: CASSFGQGRGNTEAFF. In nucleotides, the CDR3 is TGTGCCAGCAGTTTCGGACAGGGGAGAGGAAACACTGAAGCTTTCTTT.

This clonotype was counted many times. The CDR3 DNA reads TGTGCCAGCAGCTCACAGGGAGGGACGGGGAATGAGCAGTTCTTC. This sequence encodes CASSSQGGTGNEQFF. The gene calls are TRBV7-9 and TRBJ2-1; D might be TRBD2 (7 bases). The ends were cut back, 4 bases at V and 7 bases at J, with 17 bases in the middle. Germline V lookup: CDR1 SEHNR, CDR2 FQNEAQ (reference sequence). The CDR3 covers 15 residues.